This is a list of T cell receptor beta chains from one sample in a study of regulatory T cells in long-lasting Graves disease. TCRdb re-analysed the multiplex PCR reads in MiXCR, keeping a single row per CDR3 protein. The sample lists hundreds of thousands of distinct CDR3 sequences; roughly 15% were seen once. The data were also submitted as part of a second study, on T cells in Graves' hyperthyroidism and ophthalmopathy.

The input for sequencing was peripheral blood mononuclear cells (PBMCs), taken at new diagnosis, from a patient treated with antithyroid drugs. Receptor source: a woman aged 30 to 39 with Graves disease. Both conserved end residues are part of each CDR3. Fields, in order: V gene, D gene, CDR3 length, clone size, J gene, CDR3 protein, CDR3 DNA. The D gene is left open where the match is weak. Size is stated for part of the rows, as once, few or many counts, or as a class when the clone is expanded.

V gene: TRBV5-5; D gene: TRBD1; CDR3 length: 15; clone size: few; J gene: TRBJ1-2; CDR3 protein: CASSKTGGVNYGYTF; CDR3 DNA: TGTGCCAGCAGCAAAACAGGGGGAGTCAACTATGGCTACACCTTC
V gene: TRBV24-1; D gene: NA; CDR3 length: 13; clone size: few; J gene: TRBJ2-5; CDR3 protein: CATSAEVFGTQYF; CDR3 DNA: TGTGCCACCAGTGCGGAGGTCTTTGGGACCCAGTACTTC
V gene: TRBV20-1; D gene: TRBD2; CDR3 length: 15; clone size: many; J gene: TRBJ2-3; CDR3 protein: CSASKGAGGGDTQYF; CDR3 DNA: TGCAGTGCTAGCAAAGGAGCGGGAGGGGGAGATACGCAGTATTTT
V gene: TRBV6-2/TRBV6-3; D gene: NA; CDR3 length: 11; clone size: many; J gene: TRBJ2-7; CDR3 protein: CASSEFGEQYF; CDR3 DNA: TGTGCCAGCAGTGAATTTGGCGAGCAGTACTTC
V gene: TRBV28; D gene: NA; CDR3 length: 14; clone size: many; J gene: TRBJ2-1; CDR3 protein: CASSGPQANNEQFF; CDR3 DNA: TGTGCCAGCAGTGGGCCGCAGGCTAACAATGAGCAGTTCTTC
V gene: TRBV15; D gene: NA; CDR3 length: 13; clone size: NA; J gene: TRBJ1-5; CDR3 protein: CATSRVRDQPQHF; CDR3 DNA: TGTGCCACCAGCAGAGTACGGGATCAGCCCCAGCATTTT
V gene: TRBV2; D gene: NA; CDR3 length: 11; clone size: many; J gene: TRBJ2-1; CDR3 protein: CASSPRNEQFF; CDR3 DNA: TGTGCCAGCAGTCCTCGCAATGAGCAGTTCTTC
V gene: TRBV12-3/TRBV12-4; D gene: TRBD1; CDR3 length: 14; clone size: many; J gene: TRBJ1-3; CDR3 protein: CASDRGLTGNTIYF; CDR3 DNA: TGTGCCAGCGACAGGGGGCTAACTGGAAACACCATATATTTT
V gene: TRBV7-9; D gene: NA; CDR3 length: 16; clone size: many; J gene: TRBJ2-4; CDR3 protein: CASSPRAIPIPNIQYF; CDR3 DNA: TGTGCCAGCAGCCCTCGGGCGATCCCCATCCCGAACATTCAGTACTTC
V gene: TRBV24-1; D gene: TRBD1; CDR3 length: 15; clone size: many; J gene: TRBJ1-2; CDR3 protein: CATSDPGQGLLGYTF; CDR3 DNA: TGTGCCACCAGTGACCCGGGACAGGGGTTACTTGGCTACACCTTC
V gene: TRBV3-1; D gene: TRBD1; CDR3 length: 15; clone size: many; J gene: TRBJ1-2; CDR3 protein: CASSLRDSTLYGYTF; CDR3 DNA: TGTGCCAGCAGCCTAAGGGACAGTACCCTCTATGGCTACACCTTC
V gene: TRBV7-2; D gene: NA; CDR3 length: 15; clone size: many; J gene: TRBJ2-4; CDR3 protein: CASSLVGGAKNIQYF; CDR3 DNA: TGTGCCAGCAGCTTAGTTGGAGGGGCCAAAAACATTCAGTACTTC
V gene: TRBV20-1; D gene: NA; CDR3 length: 15; clone size: many; J gene: TRBJ2-7; CDR3 protein: CSARARVPTAYEQYF; CDR3 DNA: TGCAGTGCTAGAGCCCGGGTCCCAACAGCCTACGAGCAGTACTTC
V gene: TRBV29-1; D gene: NA; CDR3 length: 13; clone size: NA; J gene: TRBJ2-3; CDR3 protein: CSVGGVALDTQYF; CDR3 DNA: TGCAGCGTTGGTGGAGTAGCTCTGGATACGCAGTATTTT
V gene: TRBV12-3/TRBV12-4; D gene: TRBD1; CDR3 length: 14; clone size: many; J gene: TRBJ1-3; CDR3 protein: CASSWTGGGNTIYF; CDR3 DNA: TGTGCCAGCAGCTGGACAGGGGGAGGAAACACCATATATTTT
V gene: TRBV9; D gene: TRBD2; CDR3 length: 17; clone size: NA; J gene: TRBJ2-1; CDR3 protein: CASSPRLGAGGPNEQFF; CDR3 DNA: TGTGCCAGCAGCCCCCGACTTGGGGCGGGAGGGCCCAATGAGCAGTTCTTC
V gene: TRBV28; D gene: NA; CDR3 length: 14; clone size: few; J gene: TRBJ1-6; CDR3 protein: CASSFARVNSPLHF; CDR3 DNA: TGTGCCAGCAGTTTCGCCAGGGTGAATTCACCCCTCCACTTT
V gene: TRBV5-1; D gene: NA; CDR3 length: 15; clone size: NA; J gene: TRBJ2-7; CDR3 protein: CASSSDGTGSYEQYF; CDR3 DNA: TGCGCCAGCAGTTCGGACGGAACGGGCTCCTACGAGCAGTACTTC
V gene: TRBV7-8; D gene: TRBD2; CDR3 length: 17; clone size: many; J gene: TRBJ2-1; CDR3 protein: CASSLGASGSIYNEQFF; CDR3 DNA: TGTGCCAGCAGCTTAGGGGCTAGCGGGAGTATCTACAATGAGCAGTTCTTC
V gene: TRBV3-1; D gene: NA; CDR3 length: 13; clone size: NA; J gene: TRBJ2-5; CDR3 protein: CASSESGKETRYF; CDR3 DNA: TGTGCCAGCAGCGAAAGTGGAAAGGAGACCCGGTACTTC
V gene: TRBV10-1; D gene: NA; CDR3 length: 15; clone size: NA; J gene: TRBJ2-7; CDR3 protein: CASSEFQGRGREQYF; CDR3 DNA: TGCGCCAGCAGTGAATTCCAGGGGAGAGGTCGGGAGCAGTACTTC
V gene: TRBV3-1; D gene: TRBD2; CDR3 length: 15; clone size: many; J gene: TRBJ2-5; CDR3 protein: CASSYSGLYSETQYF; CDR3 DNA: TGTGCCAGCAGCTATAGCGGGTTGTACTCGGAGACCCAGTACTTC
V gene: TRBV10-3; D gene: NA; CDR3 length: 14; clone size: few; J gene: TRBJ2-7; CDR3 protein: CAISEKGDWYEQYF; CDR3 DNA: TGTGCCATCAGTGAGAAGGGGGACTGGTACGAGCAGTACTTC
V gene: TRBV19; D gene: NA; CDR3 length: 13; clone size: few; J gene: TRBJ2-2; CDR3 protein: CASSAVSTGELFF; CDR3 DNA: TGTGCCAGTAGTGCCGTATCCACCGGGGAGCTGTTTTTT
V gene: TRBV28; D gene: TRBD1; CDR3 length: 15; clone size: NA; J gene: TRBJ1-1; CDR3 protein: CASSLRQGAYTEAFF; CDR3 DNA: TGTGCCAGCAGTTTACGACAGGGGGCGTACACTGAAGCTTTCTTT
V gene: TRBV29-1; D gene: TRBD2; CDR3 length: 15; clone size: many; J gene: TRBJ2-7; CDR3 protein: CSVEGGLAGSYEQYF; CDR3 DNA: TGCAGCGTTGAAGGGGGACTAGCAGGATCCTACGAGCAGTACTTC
V gene: TRBV18; D gene: NA; CDR3 length: 11; clone size: many; J gene: TRBJ2-5; CDR3 protein: CASSPGETQYF; CDR3 DNA: TGTGCCAGCAGCCCTGGGGAGACCCAGTACTTC
V gene: TRBV12-3/TRBV12-4; D gene: TRBD1; CDR3 length: 17; clone size: many; J gene: TRBJ1-6; CDR3 protein: CASRPTWTGPGGSPLHF; CDR3 DNA: TGTGCCAGCAGGCCAACATGGACAGGCCCGGGGGGATCACCCCTCCACTTT
V gene: TRBV7-9; D gene: NA; CDR3 length: 15; clone size: NA; J gene: TRBJ2-7; CDR3 protein: CASSSPRDNRYEQYF; CDR3 DNA: TGTGCCAGCAGCTCCCCCCGGGACAACCGCTACGAGCAGTACTTC
V gene: TRBV12-3/TRBV12-4; D gene: NA; CDR3 length: 11; clone size: many; J gene: TRBJ2-1; CDR3 protein: CASSFTREQFF; CDR3 DNA: TGTGCCAGCAGTTTTACGCGGGAGCAGTTCTTC
V gene: TRBV28; D gene: NA; CDR3 length: 15; clone size: many; J gene: TRBJ1-1; CDR3 protein: CASSLIGGSEAEAFF; CDR3 DNA: TGTGCCAGCAGTTTAATAGGAGGGAGTGAAGCTGAAGCTTTCTTT
V gene: TRBV6-1; D gene: NA; CDR3 length: 13; clone size: many; J gene: TRBJ1-1; CDR3 protein: CASSEARGAVAFF; CDR3 DNA: TGTGCCAGCAGTGAAGCGCGGGGGGCAGTGGCTTTCTTT
V gene: TRBV10-3; D gene: TRBD1; CDR3 length: 17; clone size: many; J gene: TRBJ2-5; CDR3 protein: CAISDPAGTGRGETQYF; CDR3 DNA: TGTGCCATCAGTGACCCTGCCGGGACAGGGCGTGGAGAGACCCAGTACTTC